This T cell receptor beta chain was captured by sequencing in a study of naive CD8 T cells in extremely preterm neonates. Here immunoSEQ multiplex PCR was the method, and the copy in TCRdb shows in-frame clones only, minus some. The sample consists of 25,000 or so clones, 88% of them appearing once. On this clone: Its antigen is as yet unknown.

The study's findings and limits: Preterm samples differed in productive template counts; sample size was small. Preterm neonates had significantly lower iChao1 richness than other age groups. Preterm infants showed shorter CDR3s, fewer N additions and less trimming than older groups.

Samples were taken at extremely preterm deliveries at roughly 22-28 weeks of gestation. Excluded: fetal demise, active maternal HSV, known maternal HIV. The CDR3 has 14 residues. The germline V gene has CDR1 GTSNPN and CDR2 SVGIG (reference sequence). Trimming took 2 bases from V and 1 from J, leaving 11 bases between them. This receptor was obtained from a boy who was born preterm. The chain joins TRBV30 to TRBJ1-1; perhaps TRBD1 as D (5 bases). Specimen: naive CD8+ T cells from cord blood. The CDR3 sequence is CAWSPVGGNTEAFF. In nucleotides, the CDR3 is TGTGCCTGGAGTCCCGTTGGGGGGAACACTGAAGCTTTCTTT.